This entry lists 25 T cell receptor beta chains sequenced from one sample in a study of shared clonotypes between healthy human individuals (dated by TCRdb to 2018 to 2021). To prepare the library, the immunoSEQ multiplex PCR assay was applied. Not all clones reach the TCRdb copy of this immuneACCESS table, which keeps in-frame sequences only. Checked studies attribute under half of the gap to unresolved V genes and leave the rest unexplained. This sample comprises about 2.4 million clones, 85% to 95% of them detected only once. The top ten clonotypes cover under 0.15% of the sample. Sequences were obtained from naive CD4+ T cells sorted from blood. Interpreted using the paper, the cell subset or site label stands for: CD45RA+ positively selected. The receptors shown here come from a man aged 18 to 29 in good health.

This chain links TRBV6-6 with TRBJ1-4; D is undetermined. CDR1 and CDR2 from the germline V gene are MNHNY and SVGAGI (reference sequence). The CDR3 consists of 16 residues. V lost 6 bases to trimming and J lost 0 bases, with 14 bases between them. Here the CDR3 reads CASRPDGVATNEKLFF. CDR3 coding DNA: TGTGCCAGCAGGCCGGACGGGGTTGCAACTAATGAAAAACTGTTTTTT.

The CDR3 sequence is CASSYRLTRDGYTF. The CDR3 nucleotides are TGTGCCAGCAGTTACCGGTTGACCCGGGATGGCTACACCTTC. The chain is built from TRBV6-5 and TRBJ1-2; D unclear. V dropped 2 bases and J dropped 6 bases, with 13 bases sitting between them. The CDR3 contains 14 residues. The V gene's germline CDR1 is MNHEY and CDR2 SVGAGI.

This clone was seen only once. This chain uses TRBV6-1 with TRBJ2-4, with D perhaps TRBD1 (6 bases). The germline V and J ends were trimmed by 3 bases and 0 bases, with 9 bases remaining between them. The CDR3 loop spans 15 amino acids. The germline CDR1 and CDR2 sequences are MNHNS and SASEGT. The CDR3 loop is CASSEQGLAKNIQYF. The DNA for the CDR3 is TGTGCCAGCAGTGAGCAGGGGCTAGCCAAAAACATTCAGTACTTC.

The chain recombines TRBV5-1 with TRBJ2-7; 12 bases line up with TRBD2. The CDR3 has 14 residues. After removal of 7 bases from V and 5 bases from J, the junction contained 7 bases not matched to a gene. Germline V gene sequence: CDR1 SGHRS, CDR2 YFSETQ. CDR3 loop: CASQLTSGSHEQYF. Written as DNA, the CDR3 is TGCGCCAGCCAGCTGACTAGCGGGAGTCACGAGCAGTACTTC.

This chain uses TRBV28 with TRBJ1-6; no clear D. Germline V gene data show CDR1 as MDHEN and CDR2 as SYDVKM. The CDR3 contains 17 residues. V shed 2 bases and J shed 6 bases, with 17 bases lying between them. CDR3 sequence (DNA): TGTGCCAGCAGTTTACCCTCGATGGCAGGAGGTAATTCACCCCTCCACTTT. This gives the protein CASSLPSMAGGNSPLHF. Full variable domain (outside the CDR3, taken from reference TRBV28 and TRBJ1-6): DVKVTQSSRYLVKRTGEKVFLECVQDMDHENMFWYRQDPGLGLRLIYFSYDVKMKEKGDIPEGYSVSREKKERFSLILESASTNQTSMYLCASSLPSMAGGNSPLHFGNGTRLTVT.

V gene TRBV10-3 combines with J gene TRBJ1-2; D call uncertain. CDR3 size: 12 residues. Germline V gene lookup returns CDR1 ENHRY and CDR2 SYGVKD. V lost 8 bases to trimming and J lost 7 bases, with 14 bases between them. CDR3 amino acids: CAIQPPRGGYTF. In nucleotides, the CDR3 is TGTGCCATCCAACCCCCCCGAGGTGGCTACACCTTC.

On this clone: The same CDR3 is also encoded by other DNA sequences in this sample. V usage is TRBV25-1 and J usage is TRBJ2-1; 7 nucleotides align to TRBD2. V was clipped by 1 base and J by 2 bases; unmatched bases: 5. Germline V lookup: CDR1 MGHDK, CDR2 SYGVNS. The CDR3 is 16 residues long. In DNA form, the CDR3 reads TGTGCCAGCAGTGAATCGGGGCGGGGGACCTACAATGAGCAGTTCTTC. Its protein product is CASSESGRGTYNEQFF. The variable domain in full, with the rest retrieved from reference TRBV25-1 and TRBJ2-1, is EADIYQTPRYLVIGTGKKITLECSQTMGHDKMYWYQQDPGMELHLIHYSYGVNSTEKGDLSSESTVSRIRTEHFPLTLESARPSHTSQYLCASSESGRGTYNEQFFGPGTRLTVL.

CDR3 region: CASSLPGRTNYGYTF. The CDR3 coding sequence is TGTGCCAGTAGTCTCCCGGGTAGAACTAACTATGGCTACACCTTC. The chain joins TRBV19 to TRBJ1-2; D remains ambiguous. This CDR3 region has 15 residues. Germline V gene data show CDR1 as LNHDA and CDR2 as SQIVND (reference sequence). The V end was cut by 5 bases, the J end by 0 bases, with 13 bases between.

The chain couples TRBV19 to TRBJ1-1; D may be TRBD1 (5 bases). Trimming cost V 5 bases and J 1 base, with 11 bases left between them. This CDR3 is 14 amino acids long. CDR1 and CDR2 (germline): LNHDA, SQIVND (reference sequence). CDR3 nucleotides: TGTGCCAGTAGTCGGACAAGGGCGAACACTGAAGCTTTCTTT. Its protein product is CASSRTRANTEAFF.

The rearrangement uses TRBV6-5 and TRBJ2-7, with a weak D call TRBD2 (5 bases). V was trimmed by 3 bases and J by 0 bases, leaving 15 bases between them. Germline CDR1 and CDR2: MNHEY and SVGAGI. The CDR3 length is 16 residues. CDR3 in DNA: TGTGCCAGCAGTTATATGTGGACTCCAAACTCCTACGAGCAGTACTTC. Translation gives CASSYMWTPNSYEQYF.

The chain employs TRBV11-2 and TRBJ2-4; 7 bases are shared with TRBD1. The CDR3 consists of 13 residues. Germline values: CDR1 SGHAT, CDR2 FQNNGV. J gave up 4 bases and V 3 bases, and 0 bases lay outside the gene matches. CDR3 DNA: TGTGCCAGCAGCTTGGGACAGAAAAACATTCAGTACTTC. Encoded protein: CASSLGQKNIQYF. Variable domain in full (rest from reference TRBV11-2 and TRBJ2-4): EAGVAQSPRYKIIEKRQSVAFWCNPISGHATLYWYQQILGQGPKLLIQFQNNGVVDDSQLPKDRFSAERLKGVDSTLKIQPAKLEDSAVYLCASSLGQKNIQYFGAGTRLSVL.

This clone has just one count. The chain couples TRBV28 to TRBJ1-2; 8 bases line up with TRBD1. V lost 2 bases, J lost 0 bases, and 2 bases stayed unmatched. The V gene's germline CDR1 is MDHEN and CDR2 SYDVKM. The CDR3 is 15 residues long. CDR3 DNA: TGTGCCAGCAGTTTACCGGGACAGGCTAACTATGGCTACACCTTC. Amino acid sequence: CASSLPGQANYGYTF.

V usage is TRBV10-3 and J usage is TRBJ2-5; D gene uncertain. CDR3 length: 16 residues. Trimming shortened V by 1 base and J by 1 base, and 13 bases separated the two germline ends. Germline V gene sequence: CDR1 ENHRY, CDR2 SYGVKD. CDR3 sequence (DNA): TGTGCCATCAGTGAGTTGATGGCGGCATCCCAAGAGACCCAGTACTTC. This sequence encodes CAISELMAASQETQYF.

A word on this clone: Other DNA sequences in this sample translate to the same CDR3. J is TRBJ1-5 and V is TRBV14; D is possibly TRBD1 (5 bases). V was shortened by 3 bases and J by 2 bases, with 8 bases between the two germline ends. Per the germline V gene, CDR1 is SGHDN and CDR2 is FVKESK. CDR3 length equals 14 residues. The CDR3 DNA sequence: TGTGCCAGCAGCCAGGGGGGGGGCAATCAGCCCCAGCATTTT. Translated, it gives CASSQGGGNQPQHF.

This clone appeared once. The chain links TRBV6-5 to TRBJ1-1, with TRBD1 matching over 9 bases. The CDR3 extends over 14 amino acids. Germline lookup yields CDR1 MNHEY and CDR2 SVGAGI. V shed 6 bases and J 5 bases; nucleotides not matched to a gene: 7. The CDR3 loop is CASRTGQGRTEAFF. As DNA, the CDR3 is TGTGCCAGCAGAACGGGACAGGGTAGAACTGAAGCTTTCTTT.

V gene TRBV28 combines with J gene TRBJ2-3; TRBD2 aligns across 9 bases. The CDR3 is 15 amino acids. Looked up from germline, CDR1 is MDHEN and CDR2 is SYDVKM. V trimming: 11 bases; J trimming: 2 bases; junction bases outside the gene matches: 11. CDR3 sequence: CAHSGRGGATDTQYF. Here the CDR3 DNA reads TGTGCCCACTCGGGGCGCGGGGGGGCCACAGATACGCAGTATTTT.

Worth noting for this clone: Other DNA sequences in this sample translate to the same CDR3. V usage is TRBV6-1 and J usage is TRBJ2-7; 9 bases agree with TRBD1. Trimming removed 5 bases from V and 0 bases from J; junction bases left unmatched: 2. Germline CDR1 MNHNS, CDR2 SASEGT. The CDR3 runs to 14 residues. In DNA, the CDR3 is TGTGCCAGCAGTCGGACAGGGGTCTCCTACGAGCAGTACTTC. This gives the protein CASSRTGVSYEQYF.

Turning to this clone: At the DNA level, this CDR3 is encoded by other sequences in the same sample as well. The rearrangement uses TRBV6-6 and TRBJ1-4, with TRBD1 as a possible D gene (5 bases). Per the germline V gene, CDR1 is MNHNY and CDR2 is SVGAGI (reference sequence). This CDR3 has 15 residues. Trimming removed 2 bases at V and 0 bases at J, with 7 bases between. The DNA for the CDR3 is TGTGCCAGCAGTTACGGGGGGGCAACTAATGAAAAACTGTTTTTT. It encodes CASSYGGATNEKLFF.

V usage is TRBV29-1 and J usage is TRBJ2-3; 10 positions match TRBD2. CDR3 length: 16 residues. Germline V gene lookup returns CDR1 SQVTM and CDR2 ANQGSEA. V shed 4 bases and J 3 bases; nucleotides not matched to a gene: 10. Here the CDR3 reads CSVGANSGRRTDTQYF. The CDR3 nucleotides read TGCAGCGTTGGGGCGAATAGCGGGAGGAGAACAGATACGCAGTATTTT.

CDR3 coding DNA: TGCGCCAGCAGTCGGGACCCCTCCGGGGAGACCCAGTACTTC. Translation: CASSRDPSGETQYF. The chain uses TRBV10-1 and TRBJ2-5, with D perhaps being TRBD1 or TRBD2 (5 bases each). With 5 bases removed from V and 5 bases from J, the gap between germline ends came to 15 bases. The germline V gene has CDR1 WNHNN and CDR2 SYGVQD (reference sequence). The CDR3 spans 14 residues.

J is TRBJ1-2 and V is TRBV29-1; no reliable D call. Trimming shortened V by 5 bases and J by 4 bases, and 8 bases separated the two germline ends. Germline CDR1 SQVTM, CDR2 ANQGSEA. The CDR3 sequence is 11 residues long. The CDR3 is CSVSAGYGYTF. As DNA, the CDR3 is TGCAGCGTTAGTGCAGGCTATGGCTACACCTTC.

The chain has TRBV7-8 and TRBJ2-7; 8 bases fit TRBD2. CDR3 size: 13 residues. The germline V gene has CDR1 SGHVS and CDR2 FQNEAQ. V dropped 9 bases and J dropped 4; count of bases not matched to a gene: 8. This CDR3 reads CASAAGEFYEQYF. The DNA of the CDR3 is TGTGCCAGTGCAGCGGGAGAGTTTTACGAGCAGTACTTC.

The V and J genes are TRBV5-4 and TRBJ1-1; a possible D gene is TRBD1 (5 bases). Germline-derived CDR1 and CDR2 are SGHNT and YYREEE (reference sequence). The CDR3 sequence is 15 residues long. V was shortened by 2 bases and J by 0 bases, with 11 bases between the two germline ends. CDR3 loop: CASSLQAGVNTEAFF. The CDR3 DNA reads TGTGCCAGCAGCTTACAGGCAGGTGTGAACACTGAAGCTTTCTTT.

This chain joins TRBV5-8 and TRBJ2-3; 7 bases match TRBD1. Germline CDR1 and CDR2: SGHTS and YDEGEE. V was pared by 2 bases and J by 6 bases, with 3 bases of the junction left unmatched. The CDR3 loop spans 13 amino acids. The DNA of the CDR3 is TGTGCCAGCAGCTTTACAGGGGTGGATACGCAGTATTTT. Translated, it gives CASSFTGVDTQYF.

The count of this clone is one. This specimen includes other DNA sequences encoding the same CDR3. J is TRBJ2-2 and V is TRBV10-1; maybe TRBD2 (5 bases). Germline CDR1 WNHNN, CDR2 SYGVQD (reference sequence). This CDR3 comprises 13 residues. Trimming stripped 2 bases from V and 5 bases from J, with 6 bases between. The CDR3 loop reads CASSESGTGELFF. In DNA, the CDR3 is TGCGCCAGCAGTGAGAGCGGAACCGGGGAGCTGTTTTTT.